Each of the 10 T cell receptor beta chains below was sequenced from the same sample in a study of blood T cell repertoires in COVID-19. Using immunoSEQ multiplex PCR, the repertoire was profiled, and TCRdb retains in-frame clones only, with some absent. The table lists 100,000 to 120,000 clones, more than 75% of them singletons, with about 3.4% in the top ten. The sample consisted of peripheral blood. The receptors derive from a man aged 35 to 55 with acute or convalescent COVID-19.

The chain has TRBV9 and TRBJ2-7; D is uncertain. The V and J ends lost 0 bases and 7 bases respectively, with 11 bases between them. The CDR3 extends over 13 amino acids. Germline V gene lookup returns CDR1 SGDLS and CDR2 YYNGEE. CDR3 in amino acids: CASSVGTHGEQYF. CDR3 coding DNA: TGTGCCAGCAGCGTAGGCACCCACGGGGAGCAGTACTTC.

The J gene is TRBJ2-7, the V gene TRBV30, with 9 bases aligning to TRBD1. Germline V gene lookup returns CDR1 GTSNPN and CDR2 SVGIG (reference sequence). V lost 0 bases and J lost 2; bases outside the gene matches: 2. The CDR3 loop spans 14 amino acids. CDR3 in amino acids: CAWSVGTGTYEQYF. The CDR3, as DNA: TGTGCCTGGAGTGTCGGGACAGGGACCTACGAGCAGTACTTC.

In nucleotides, the CDR3 is TGCGCCAGCAGTTCAGGGGGTGGCAGCAATCAGCCCCAGCATTTT. This encodes CASSSGGGSNQPQHF. The chain joins TRBV23-1 to TRBJ1-5, with 7 bases matching TRBD1. TRBV23-1 falls under the ORF class, with uncertain function. This CDR3 region has 15 residues. Germline trimming cut 5 bases from V and 1 base from J; bases unmatched to any gene: 5.

This chain links TRBV7-2 with TRBJ2-1, with 7 bases that match TRBD1. V shed 4 bases, J shed 10 bases, and the junction held 7 bases outside the gene matches. Germline V CDR1 and CDR2: SGHTA, FQGNSA. The CDR3 runs to 13 residues. Here the CDR3 reads CASSSNRGLEQFF. CDR3 sequence (DNA): TGTGCCAGCAGCTCCAACAGGGGTTTGGAGCAGTTCTTC.

V gene TRBV28 combines with J gene TRBJ2-7; 10 bases match TRBD1. CDR3 size: 15 residues. The V and J ends lost 4 bases and 5 bases, in that order; junction bases with no gene match: 8. The germline gives CDR1 MDHEN, CDR2 SYDVKM. The CDR3 DNA follows: TGTGCCAGCAGTTCCCCGGGACAGGGGTCCCACGAGCAGTACTTC. Translation gives CASSSPGQGSHEQYF.

The CDR3 nucleotides read TGTGCCAGCAGCGCGACAGGGGGAGAGCAGTTCTTC. As protein: CASSATGGEQFF. This chain links TRBV6-5 with TRBJ2-1; 9 bases agree with TRBD1. With V trimmed by 6 bases and J by 10 bases, 4 bases remained unmatched. This CDR3 is 12 amino acids long. Germline V gene lookup returns CDR1 MNHEY and CDR2 SVGAGI.

This chain uses TRBV18 with TRBJ2-1, with 9 bases fitting TRBD2. This CDR3 spans 15 amino acids. Trimming at V came to 5 bases and at J to 7 bases, leaving 9 bases not matched to a gene. Germline V gives CDR1 KGHSH, CDR2 LQKENI. The CDR3, as DNA: TGTGCCAGCTCAACCGGGACTAGCAACAGGAATGAGCAGTTCTTC. Translated: CASSTGTSNRNEQFF.

This sequence joins TRBV3-1 (or the pseudogene TRBV3-2) and TRBJ2-7; D remains unclear. The V gene lost 6 bases and the J gene lost 2 bases, with 14 bases spanning the gap. CDR1 is LGHDT, CDR2 YNNKEL, per germline (reference sequence). CDR3 size: 14 residues. The CDR3 loop reads CASSPTSTAYEQYF. The CDR3 DNA sequence: TGTGCCAGCAGTCCAACCTCAACAGCCTACGAGCAGTACTTC.

V gene TRBV5-1 combines with J gene TRBJ2-5; weak D call: TRBD2 (6 bases). The CDR3 consists of 16 residues. CDR1 SGHRS and CDR2 YFSETQ come from the germline V gene. Trimming took 3 bases from V and 4 from J, leaving 19 bases between them. CDR3: CASSSTRAGATETQYF. Written as DNA, the CDR3 is TGCGCCAGCAGCTCCACCCGAGCGGGCGCAACAGAGACCCAGTACTTC.

The V and J genes are TRBV29-1 and TRBJ2-1, with TRBD1 identical over 10 bases. Per germline, CDR1 SQVTM and CDR2 ANQGSEA. The CDR3 consists of 16 residues. The V gene end was trimmed by 4 bases and the J gene end by 1 base; junction bases not matched to a gene: 7. The CDR3 here is CSVAGQGFRSYNEQFF. The CDR3 DNA sequence: TGCAGCGTTGCGGGACAGGGGTTTCGGTCCTACAATGAGCAGTTCTTC.